Listed here is a single T cell receptor (beta chain). The antigen this receptor binds is unknown. No base quality information exists; no much larger clone differs at one position. Library generation was performed with the immunoSEQ multiplex PCR assay. For the multiplex PCR, a mixture combining 60 forward primers for TCR Vbeta segments and 13 reverse primers for TCR Jbeta segments was used. The CDR3 region of rearranged TCR beta genes was amplified from genomic DNA with a multiplex PCR assay. Amplified TCR beta libraries were sequenced as 87-base-pair reads on the Illumina HiSeq System. In the paper's pipeline: In a later analysis, tens of millions of unique TCR beta chains were counted across the roughly 700 repertoires, and approximately 9.9 million of these chains were shared by at least two donors. To remove PCR and sequencing errors, raw reads were error-corrected and collapsed into unique sequences using a nearest-neighbor algorithm that merged closely related sequences. To assign V, D and J gene segments, CDR3 sequences were aligned to IMGT reference sequences. For a sequence to be retained, a match of at least six nucleotides to both a V gene segment and a J gene segment was required. A rearrangement counted as productive if the CDR3 had no stop codons and remained in frame with V and J, and every other rearrangement counted as non-productive. Following IMGT convention, CDR3 was defined as the stretch from the second conserved V-encoded cysteine up to the conserved J-encoded phenylalanine. The earlier analysis of about 560 of the donors excluded any sequence lacking an unambiguous match to a single V gene segment. An earlier analysis of 587 of the donors classified V segments as functional when productive rearrangements were above 56.7% and as segregating when the standard deviation between donors was above 5%. To diagnose cytomegalovirus status from the catalog of TCR beta chain sequences, a statistical classification framework was built. V and J gene assignment, in a later analysis, came from comparing TCR nucleotide sequences with IMGT/GENE-DB human TR gene sequences. The TCRdist pipeline was used in a later analysis to assign CDR3 sequences and most-parsimonious VDJ recombination scenarios. In a later analysis, each TCR beta chain was defined by its CDR3 amino acid sequence together with its V-gene family, and reads lacking a unique V-gene family were excluded. As a way to deal with suspected cross-contamination and a sequencing artifact, a later analysis dropped hundreds of nucleotide sequences that were highly shared and had low generation probability. In a later analysis, a clonal expansion index for each public chain was calculated from normalized within-repertoire ranks of inferred template counts. Generation probabilities in a later analysis came from a VDJ recombination model fitted to out-of-frame rearrangements, and those results were checked against IGoR. In a later analysis, hypergeometric tests were used to score TCR-TCR, TCR-HLA and TCR-CMV co-occurrence, with a repertoire-size bias correction applied to TCR pairs. In a later analysis, false discovery rates were estimated by permuting HLA or CMV assignments 20 times. In a later analysis, co-occurring TCRs were grouped using DBSCAN, with TCRdist sequence similarity added in when clustering inside HLA-allele-positive subsets. For co-occurrence clustering, repertoires with fewer than 30,000 or more than 120,000 public chains were excluded, along with a handful of repertoires with anomalous nucleotide sharing. Here the immuneACCESS table is served through TCRdb, limited to in-frame sequences with V and J called. Missing clones are a known gap in these copies; in checked studies unresolved V genes cover under half, and the rest lacks a known reason. The V and J calls and clone size are taken from that table; D and trimming were inferred from the DNA. The sample includes roughly 120,000 clones, with over 60% observed a single time. Of the sample, 6.5% to 9% is held by the ten largest clones.

The source of the sample is a study of cytomegalovirus exposure and HLA in healthy donors (dated by TCRdb to 2016 to 2017). Describing the broader study: In an earlier analysis of around 540 of the donors, 276 Gb of sequence data and 90 million to 130 million unique TCR beta sequences from 180 million or so T cells were reported. Approximately 310 gigabases of sequencing data and 91 million or so unique TCR sequences made up an early release that covered several hundred HLA-typed donors. Among the roughly 410 genotyped donors, about 83% belonged to the genetic ancestry cluster associated with self-reported Caucasian donors. The study aimed to test whether cataloging public T cell receptors could reveal signatures of past pathogen exposure. The study profiled the T cell repertoires of hundreds of subjects by immunosequencing and related them to cytomegalovirus serostatus. Along with the 666-subject first cohort, a separate validation cohort of 120 different subjects was used. To predict cytomegalovirus infection status, the study brought together high-throughput TCR immunosequencing, statistical association of individual TCRs with disease status, and machine learning. A later analysis re-examined previously published TCR beta repertoires from about 700 donors and added high-resolution HLA genotyping to investigate patterns of TCR occurrence. The later analysis used no new phenotypic data to find candidate immune exposures, relying instead on TCR beta sequences and their occurrence across donors. In an earlier analysis of 587 of the donors, high-throughput TCR beta sequencing was used to judge whether each TCR beta V gene segment behaved as functional or pseudogenic. Donor age, sex, ethnicity and CMV serostatus were compiled alongside the repertoire data. Genome-wide SNP genotypes for about 60% of the roughly 700 donors were used in a later genetic analysis, which treated that subset as a discovery cohort. All discovery cohort repertoires had been generated using a single sequencing platform. Both class I and class II loci were covered by HLA typing, at four-digit resolution. Typing coverage differed by locus: A, B, C, DRB1 and DQB1 were typed in about 629-640 donors, DQA1 in 522, DPA1 in approximately 610, and DPB1 in 400 to 490. Roughly five DR-DQ haplotypes were treated as single units for association and clustering because of strong linkage in the cohort. Among 350 to 400 genotyped donors of the cohort, an average of roughly 240,000 unique TCR beta nucleotide sequences were sequenced per donor, around 18% of them non-productive. Summary of the overall study and its limitations: The authors suggested that the approach could potentially be extended to other disease states and immunological phenotypes. According to a later genetic analysis, donors in an Asian-associated ancestry cluster had fewer N-insertions in productive TCRs than the roughly 670-donor mean. Because counts were too low, 15 to 20 rarely observed V segments, including chromosome 9 orphons, were excluded from the earlier analysis of 587 of the donors. A later analysis associated 15,000 to 20,000 TCR beta sequences with specific HLA alleles at a false discovery rate of 0.05. HLA typing was unavailable for some donors at each locus, so association tests used only the typed subset. This cohort had only TCR beta chains sequenced, and the lack of alpha or paired-chain data limited which features could be detected. Correlated functional status among segregating V segments might be attributable to linkage disequilibrium, but an unknown experimental factor could not be ruled out. Immune exposure information for the cohort was limited to CMV serostatus. Because the 87-base-pair reads could not distinguish some IMGT-functional V segments, including TRBV6-2 and TRBV6-3, those segments were excluded. Most CMV-associated TCR beta chains appeared to be HLA-restricted in a later analysis, and the HLA associations seemed to be driven largely by CMV exposure. Most TCR sequences were observed very rarely across donors, whereas some public TCRs were present in many individuals. A later analysis reported that several top co-occurrence clusters appeared linked to parvovirus B19, influenza, CMV and Epstein-Barr virus. A later analysis found that TCR association rates varied across HLA loci, with DRB1 alleles showing the most associated TCRs and HLA-C alleles the fewest. The sequencing pipeline was judged likely to have produced a cluster of highly shared sequence variants as a technical artifact. The study gave a list of more than 150 TCR beta chains associated with cytomegalovirus. Compared with equally common non-associated chains, HLA-associated TCR beta chains in a later analysis were more clonally expanded and had lower generation probabilities. When HLA alleles, especially DR and DQ, strongly co-occurred, attributing TCR associations to individual alleles was difficult. Sequencing depth was assumed to be roughly uniform across donors in the presence/absence analyses, though that assumption may not hold. A further reported finding was that TCR beta sequences accurately predicted the HLA-A and HLA-B alleles for most subjects in the first cohort. A later genetic analysis associated a missense DCLRE1C variant with V-gene and J-gene trimming of TCR beta chains, and an independent cohort replicated the association. An earlier analysis of around 600 of the donors showed that most TCR beta V segments appeared in productive rearrangements either about 87% or about 30% of the time, which broadly matched IMGT annotations. In vitro tests confirmed that a few of the cytomegalovirus-associated TCR beta chains recognize cytomegalovirus antigens. The classifier was reported to diagnose cytomegalovirus status with high specificity and sensitivity in both the original cohort and the validation cohort.

From V the trimming removes 0 bases and from J it removes 3 bases, while the gene matches leave 0 bases of the junction unaccounted for. Measured from the cysteine to the phenylalanine, the CDR3 is 15 residues long. Only the CDR3 DNA stays, 45 bases, in frame from base 1. CDR1 and CDR2 (MNHNY, SVGAGI) derive from the germline V gene (reference sequence). The cohort comprised 666 healthy bone marrow donors. All cohort members were sampled while nominally healthy, although unrecorded immune exposures were likely present. The donor was CMV seropositive and was included in the group of 250 to 350 seropositive cohort members. A peripheral blood sample was collected from each donor, and TCR beta sequencing was performed on peripheral blood mononuclear cells. The Qiagen DNeasy Blood Extraction Kit was used to extract genomic DNA from the blood cell samples.

Source material: PBMCs. This receptor was taken from a woman between 35 and 50 years old in good health and CMV-seropositive. The rearranged segments are TRBV6-6 and TRBJ1-1; 11 of the junction bases match TRBD1. The nucleotide sequence is TGTGCCAGCAGTTACTCGGGACAGGGGGACACTGAAGCTTTCTTT. The translation is CASSYSGQGDTEAFF.